Following are 24 T cell receptor beta chains from one sample sequenced in a study of CD8 T cells in Susac syndrome. Roughly 0.45 to 1 ug RNA was reverse transcribed with random hexamers. TCRdb ran MiXCR on the immunoSEQ multiplex PCR reads and lists one entry per CDR3 protein. The data show fewer than 200,000 distinct CDR3 sequences, 90% to 95% seen once. The specimen was CD4+ T cells from PBMCs. Source of these receptors: a human donor with Susac syndrome.

This clonotype was seen once. The chain has TRBV5-1 and TRBJ2-5; no clear D gene. The CDR3 consists of 15 residues. Germline CDR1 and CDR2: SGHRS and YFSETQ. V was pared by 1 base and J by 3 bases, with 13 bases between. CDR3 residues: CASSLSSQWKETQYF. CDR3 in DNA: TGCGCCAGCAGCTTGTCGAGTCAGTGGAAAGAGACCCAGTACTTC.

The chain couples TRBV19 to TRBJ1-1, with a possible D match to TRBD1 (5 bases). Per the germline V gene, CDR1 is LNHDA and CDR2 is SQIVND (reference sequence). CDR3 size: 15 residues. V lost 5 bases and J lost 0, with 13 bases in between. The CDR3 loop is CASSATQALNTEAFF. The CDR3 DNA follows: TGTGCCAGTAGTGCGACACAGGCTCTGAACACTGAAGCTTTCTTT.

The chain couples TRBV6-5 to TRBJ1-2, with TRBD1 identical over 7 bases. The trim removed 6 bases at V and 5 bases at J, leaving 3 bases unmatched. This CDR3 contains 12 residues. Germline V gene data show CDR1 as MNHEY and CDR2 as SVGAGI. As DNA, the CDR3 is TGTGCCAGCAGAACAGGGGATTATGGCTACACCTTC. Translated, it gives CASRTGDYGYTF.

This clonotype is a singleton in its sample. This sequence joins TRBV10-3 and TRBJ2-3, with D maybe TRBD1 (7 bases). Germline V gene sequence: CDR1 ENHRY, CDR2 SYGVKD. The ends were cut back, 8 bases at V and 1 base at J, with 13 bases in the middle. This CDR3 contains 14 residues. The CDR3 DNA is TGTGCCATCGAGGGCGGGACAGGCACAGATACGCAGTATTTT. Protein: CAIEGGTGTDTQYF.

The chain has TRBV20-1 and TRBJ1-1; D is undetermined. Trimming pared 0 bases from V and 4 bases from J, leaving 9 bases between. Looked up from germline, CDR1 is DFQATT and CDR2 is SNEGSKA (reference sequence). The CDR3 has 13 amino acids. CDR3 sequence reads: CSARDRVGTEAFF. CDR3 nucleotide sequence: TGCAGTGCTAGAGACAGAGTAGGCACTGAAGCTTTCTTT.

The chain couples TRBV9 to TRBJ2-2, with unresolved D. CDR3 length: 12 amino acids. CDR1 SGDLS and CDR2 YYNGEE come from the germline V gene. V shed 1 base and J shed 6 bases, with 4 bases lying between them. The DNA for the CDR3 is TGTGCCAGCAGCGTACAAGCCGGGGAGCTGTTTTTT. Translated: CASSVQAGELFF. Filled out from reference TRBV9 and TRBJ2-2, the complete variable domain reads DSGVTQTPKHLITATGQRVTLRCSPRSGDLSVYWYQQSLDQGLQFLIQYYNGEERAKGNILERFSAQQFPDLHSELNLSSLELGDSALYFCASSVQAGELFFGEGSRLTVL.

This chain links TRBV6-5 with TRBJ2-1, with 11 positions matching TRBD2. The CDR3 runs to 15 residues. CDR1 and CDR2 (germline): MNHEY, SVGAGI. V lost 6 bases and J lost 4; bases outside the gene matches: 5. CDR3 loop: CASRRLAGTYNEQFF. CDR3 coding DNA: TGTGCCAGCAGGCGACTAGCGGGGACTTACAATGAGCAGTTCTTC.

This clonotype showed up just once. V is TRBV5-4 and J is TRBJ2-7; tentatively, D is TRBD1 (6 bases). Trimming cost V 0 bases and J 3 bases, with 13 bases left between them. Per germline, CDR1 SGHNT and CDR2 YYREEE (reference sequence). The CDR3 loop spans 15 amino acids. The CDR3 protein is CASSLGTASNYEQYF. The CDR3 DNA is TGTGCCAGCAGCTTGGGGACAGCGTCGAACTACGAGCAGTACTTC.

V and J are TRBV2 and TRBJ2-1; no definite D call. Per germline, CDR1 SNHLY and CDR2 FYNNEI. V lost 0 bases to trimming and J lost 11 bases, with 14 bases between them. The CDR3 is 14 residues long. The CDR3 DNA follows: TGTGCCAGCAGTGAAGCGGTTGGGTACAGTAAGCAGTTCTTC. It encodes CASSEAVGYSKQFF.

The gene calls are TRBV11-2 and TRBJ1-2; no clear D. Germline values: CDR1 SGHAT, CDR2 FQNNGV. The CDR3 spans 13 residues. The ends were cut back, 0 bases at V and 8 bases at J, with 10 bases in the middle. CDR3 DNA: TGTGCCAGCAGCTTAGAGGCGGGGAGAGGCTACACCTTC. Protein product: CASSLEAGRGYTF.

The chain carries TRBV15 and TRBJ2-5, with TRBD2 identical over 7 bases. Trimming removed 1 base from V and 2 bases from J; junction bases left unmatched: 10. The V gene's germline CDR1 is LNHNV and CDR2 YYDKDF (reference sequence). This CDR3 has 17 amino acids. CDR3 DNA: TGTGCCACCAGCAGAGCCAGCCTAGCGGAGATACAAGAGACCCAGTACTTC. It codes for CATSRASLAEIQETQYF.

This clonotype was observed a single time. V usage is TRBV5-1 and J usage is TRBJ2-3; D gene ambiguous. CDR3 length: 14 amino acids. V lost 4 bases and J lost 2, with 11 bases in between. In germline, CDR1 is SGHRS, CDR2 YFSETQ. This chain's CDR3 is CASSLESVTDTQYF. The CDR3 DNA is TGCGCCAGCAGCCTGGAATCCGTCACAGATACGCAGTATTTT.

The chain uses TRBV24-1 and TRBJ2-3; 9 bases are shared with TRBD1. The CDR3 sequence is 16 residues long. Germline values: CDR1 KGHDR, CDR2 SFDVKD. V lost 3 bases, J lost 6 bases, and 9 bases stayed unmatched. The CDR3 DNA is TGTGCCACCAGTGATGCCATACAGGGGGCGATGGATACGCAGTATTTT. It yields the protein CATSDAIQGAMDTQYF.

The chain couples TRBV19 to TRBJ2-7, with 7 positions matching TRBD1. This CDR3 spans 15 amino acids. The germline V gene has CDR1 LNHDA and CDR2 SQIVND (reference sequence). V was pared by 5 bases and J by 0 bases, with 7 bases of the junction left unmatched. CDR3 bases: TGTGCCAGTAGTCGACAGGGATCAAGCTCCTACGAGCAGTACTTC. This translates into CASSRQGSSSYEQYF.

This sequence joins TRBV7-6 and TRBJ2-5; D gene ambiguous. Germline V CDR1 and CDR2: SGHVS, FNYEAQ. V was shortened by 2 bases and J by 1 base, with 8 bases between the two germline ends. The CDR3 is 14 amino acids. The CDR3 coding sequence is TGTGCCAGCAGCTTACTACCTATCCAAGAGACCCAGTACTTC. This gives the protein CASSLLPIQETQYF.

The V gene is TRBV2, the J gene TRBJ2-5; no firm D call. V shed 2 bases and J shed 5 bases, with 6 bases lying between them. CDR3 length: 12 amino acids. CDR1 SNHLY and CDR2 FYNNEI come from the germline V gene. CDR3 amino acids: CASSEIGETQYF. The CDR3 nucleotides are TGTGCCAGCAGTGAAATAGGGGAGACCCAGTACTTC.

The J gene is TRBJ2-2, the V gene TRBV19; 7 nucleotides agree with TRBD1. The CDR3 loop spans 15 amino acids. In germline, CDR1 is LNHDA, CDR2 SQIVND (reference sequence). Trimming at V came to 1 base and at J to 5 bases, leaving 4 bases not matched to a gene. The CDR3 DNA reads as TGTGCCAGTAGTATAGCACAGGGGAGTACCGGGGAGCTGTTTTTT. It encodes CASSIAQGSTGELFF.

The CDR3 protein is CATSRGIDRANYGYTF. CDR3 coding DNA: TGTGCCACCAGCAGAGGTATCGACAGAGCTAACTATGGCTACACCTTC. J is TRBJ1-2 and V is TRBV15; D might be TRBD1 (5 bases). The CDR3 totals 16 residues. The ends were cut back, 1 base at V and 0 bases at J, with 12 bases in the middle. Germline CDR1 is LNHNV and CDR2 is YYDKDF (reference sequence).

The V and J genes are TRBV21-1 and TRBJ2-3. TRBV21-1 is designated a pseudogene. The CDR3 totals 14 residues. CDR3 nucleotide sequence: TGTGCCAGCAGCCAAACCCTTTGGAGAGATACGCAGTATTTT. Translating it yields CASSQTLWRDTQYF.

This chain links TRBV27 with TRBJ1-2; 9 bases align to TRBD1. Unmatched junction bases numbered 13, after V lost 5 bases and J lost 6 bases. The CDR3 consists of 16 residues. The germline V gene encodes CDR1 MNHEY and CDR2 SMNVEV (reference sequence). CDR3 loop: CASSRIGDTGGNGYTF. The CDR3 coding sequence is TGTGCCAGCAGTCGCATAGGGGACACAGGGGGCAATGGCTACACCTTC.

The chain recombines TRBV11-2 with TRBJ1-2, with D maybe TRBD1 (5 bases). The CDR3 covers 13 residues. V dropped 2 bases and J dropped 8 bases, with 12 bases sitting between them. CDR1 SGHAT and CDR2 FQNNGV come from the germline V gene. For the CDR3, the DNA is TGTGCCAGCAGCTTAATCGGGACGGGCGGCTACACCTTC. Its translation is CASSLIGTGGYTF.

J is TRBJ2-7 and V is TRBV7-2; no firm D call. Germline CDR1 is SGHTA and CDR2 is FQGNSA. CDR3 length equals 14 residues. V shed 5 bases and J shed 3 bases, with 14 bases lying between them. CDR3 protein: CASSHTEKGYEQYF. CDR3 in DNA: TGTGCCAGCAGCCACACCGAAAAGGGCTACGAGCAGTACTTC. Combining the CDR3 with reference TRBV7-2 and TRBJ2-7 gives the whole variable domain GAGVSQSPSNKVTEKGKDVELRCDPISGHTALYWYRQSLGQGLEFLIYFQGNSAPDKSGLPSDRFSAERTGGSVSTLTIQRTQQEDSAVYLCASSHTEKGYEQYFGPGTRLTVT.

The chain combines TRBV2 with TRBJ1-1; weak D call: TRBD1 (6 bases). Germline CDR1 is SNHLY and CDR2 is FYNNEI. The CDR3 has 13 residues. V lost 7 bases and J 4 bases, leaving 13 bases between the germline ends. The CDR3 DNA follows: TGTGCCAGCAATACAGGGCGGGGCACTGAAGCTTTCTTT. It translates to CASNTGRGTEAFF.

The chain carries TRBV9 and TRBJ2-7; D is perhaps TRBD2 (5 bases). The germline CDR1 and CDR2 sequences are SGDLS and YYNGEE. Trimming removed 0 bases at V and 7 bases at J, with 11 bases between. The CDR3 spans 13 residues. This chain's CDR3 is CASSVDGRGEQYF. For the CDR3, the DNA is TGTGCCAGCAGCGTAGATGGCCGAGGGGAGCAGTACTTC. Complete variable domain (other parts from reference TRBV9 and TRBJ2-7): DSGVTQTPKHLITATGQRVTLRCSPRSGDLSVYWYQQSLDQGLQFLIQYYNGEERAKGNILERFSAQQFPDLHSELNLSSLELGDSALYFCASSVDGRGEQYFGPGTRLTVT.